Listed here are 11 T cell receptor beta chains from one sample, sequenced in a study of human T cells and chemical hapten exposure. MiXCR, run by TCRdb on the RACE reads, gives a single entry per CDR3 protein. The sample comprises 90,000 to 110,000 distinct CDR3 sequences, less than 45% of which are singletons, and roughly 2.6% rests with the top ten. Time point noted: patch test 3, about 24 weeks after DPC sensitization. Treatment specified: therapeutic diphenylcyclopropenone sensitization with weekly scalp DPC. The sample in question was whole blood, obtained in connection with sensitization to the hapten diphenylcyclopropenone (DPC). All receptors derive from a man aged 35 to 55 with alopecia areata. Some clones in this sample may be carry-over from other donors' samples.

This rearrangement joins TRBV6-5 to TRBJ2-1, with 9 nucleotides matching TRBD2. Germline values: CDR1 MNHEY, CDR2 SVGAGI. The ends lost 9 bases at V and 9 bases at J; junction bases unmatched: 9. CDR3 length equals 13 residues. CDR3 protein: CARVSLREGEQFF. The DNA of the CDR3 is TGTGCCAGGGTTAGTTTGCGGGAGGGTGAGCAGTTCTTC.

The rearrangement joins TRBV27 to TRBJ2-3; TRBD2 matches 11 bases. V lost 5 bases, J lost 5 bases, and 0 bases stayed unmatched. The CDR3 sequence is 13 residues long. Germline assignment: CDR1 MNHEY and CDR2 SMNVEV (reference sequence). CDR3 loop: CASSGLAGDTQYF. The CDR3 coding sequence is TGTGCCAGCAGTGGACTAGCGGGAGATACGCAGTATTTT.

This clonotype was observed a few times. The chain has TRBV12-3 or TRBV12-4 and TRBJ2-1; D not resolved. The CDR3 is 13 residues long. V was shortened by 7 bases and J by 6 bases, with 13 bases between the two germline ends. The CDR3 DNA sequence: TGTGCCAGCAACGACTTCAGGTCCAATGAGCAGTTCTTC. Translation: CASNDFRSNEQFF.

V gene TRBV29-1 combines with J gene TRBJ2-1, with D possibly being TRBD1 (6 bases). CDR1 is SQVTM and CDR2 is ANQGSEA in the germline V gene. Trimming stripped 5 bases from V and 3 bases from J, with 14 bases between. CDR3 length: 14 residues. The CDR3 region is CSVPGQHRYNEQFF. The CDR3 nucleotides are TGCAGCGTTCCTGGACAGCACCGCTACAATGAGCAGTTCTTC.

There are a few counts of this clonotype. This chain joins TRBV11-3 and TRBJ2-3, with D uncertain. The CDR3 spans 16 residues. The germline CDR1 and CDR2 sequences are SGHNT and YENEEA. The germline V and J ends were trimmed by 1 base and 4 bases, with 15 bases remaining between them. The CDR3 region is CASSLAFLPEADTQYF. The CDR3 nucleotides read TGTGCCAGCAGCTTAGCCTTTCTCCCTGAGGCAGATACGCAGTATTTT.

The table lists this clonotype with a few counts. The chain combines TRBV28 with TRBJ1-3, with D uncertain. CDR3 length: 11 amino acids. Germline values: CDR1 MDHEN, CDR2 SYDVKM. V was pared by 8 bases and J by 7 bases, with 9 bases between. This chain's CDR3 is CASFTSNTIYF. In DNA, the CDR3 is TGTGCCAGCTTTACTTCCAACACCATATATTTT.

V and J are TRBV2 and TRBJ2-1; D perhaps matches TRBD2 (5 bases). The CDR3 covers 16 residues. Per the germline V gene, CDR1 is SNHLY and CDR2 is FYNNEI. V gave up 1 base and J gave up 1 base, with 11 bases separating them. This CDR3 is CASSEVREWSYNEQFF. The CDR3 nucleotides read TGTGCCAGCAGTGAAGTACGGGAATGGTCCTACAATGAGCAGTTCTTC.

This clonotype was seen a few times. J is TRBJ2-3 and V is TRBV12-3 or TRBV12-4; tentatively, D is TRBD2 (6 bases). V was pared by 7 bases and J by 6 bases, with 14 bases between. This CDR3 has 13 amino acids. CDR3 DNA sequence: TGTGCCAGCACCGCAGGACTAAGGGATACGCAGTATTTT. Translating it yields CASTAGLRDTQYF.

The genes are TRBV12-3 or TRBV12-4 and TRBJ2-7, with 7 positions matching TRBD2. The CDR3 has 12 amino acids. J lost 9 bases, V lost 5 bases, and 7 bases had no gene match. The CDR3 coding sequence is TGTGCCAGCAGTGGCGGGAGCCTGAGGCAGTACTTC. Translating it yields CASSGGSLRQYF.

There are a few counts of this clonotype. The chain's CDR3 is CSVEAGIGGYTF. The CDR3 DNA reads TGCAGCGTTGAGGCCGGGATTGGAGGCTACACCTTC. V gene TRBV29-1 combines with J gene TRBJ1-2; D is ambiguous. The V end was cut by 3 bases, the J end by 8 bases, with 13 bases between. The CDR3 runs 12 residues. Germline lookup yields CDR1 SQVTM and CDR2 ANQGSEA. The variable domain in full, completed from reference TRBV29-1 and TRBJ1-2, reads SAVISQKPSRDICQRGTSLTIQCQVDSQVTMMFWYRQQPGQSLTLIATANQGSEATYESGFVIDKFPISRPNLTFSTLTVSNMSPEDSSIYLCSVEAGIGGYTFGSGTRLTVV.

The table lists this clonotype with a few counts. The chain combines TRBV4-3 with TRBJ1-4; D gene ambiguous. Trimming took 0 bases from V and 7 from J, leaving 18 bases between them. In germline, CDR1 is LGHNA, CDR2 YSLEER. The length of the CDR3 is 17 residues. The CDR3 sequence: CASSQDQVAGLAEKLFF. The CDR3 DNA sequence: TGCGCCAGCAGCCAAGATCAGGTTGCGGGCCTGGCTGAAAAACTGTTTTTT.